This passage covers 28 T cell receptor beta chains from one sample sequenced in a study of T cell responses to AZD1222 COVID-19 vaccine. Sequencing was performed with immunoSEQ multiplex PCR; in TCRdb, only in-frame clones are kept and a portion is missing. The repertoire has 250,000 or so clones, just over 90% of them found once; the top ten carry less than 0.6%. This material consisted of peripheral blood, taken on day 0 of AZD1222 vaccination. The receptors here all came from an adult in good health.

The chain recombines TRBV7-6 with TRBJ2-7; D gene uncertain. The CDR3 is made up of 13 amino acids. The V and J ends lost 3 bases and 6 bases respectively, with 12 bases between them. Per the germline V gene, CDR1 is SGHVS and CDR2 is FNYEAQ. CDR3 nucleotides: TGTGCCAGCAGCTTGGATGCGGCAGGCGAGCAGTACTTC. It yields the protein CASSLDAAGEQYF.

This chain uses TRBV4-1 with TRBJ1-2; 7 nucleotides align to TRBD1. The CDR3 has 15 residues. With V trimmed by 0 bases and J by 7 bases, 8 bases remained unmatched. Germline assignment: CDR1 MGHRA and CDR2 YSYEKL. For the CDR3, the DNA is TGCGCCAGCAGCCAAGAGAGAGGGGGCACAGGTGGCTACACCTTC. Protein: CASSQERGGTGGYTF.

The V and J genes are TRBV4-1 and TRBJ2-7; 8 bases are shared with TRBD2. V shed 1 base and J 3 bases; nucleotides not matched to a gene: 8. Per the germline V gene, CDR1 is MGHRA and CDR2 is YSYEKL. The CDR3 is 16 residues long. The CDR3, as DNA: TGCGCCAGCAGCCAAGTGAGTCCTAGCGGGCTCTACGAGCAGTACTTC. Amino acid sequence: CASSQVSPSGLYEQYF.

The CDR3 DNA reads as TGTGCCAGCAGCGGAGAGTATAGCTCCTACAATGAGCAGTTCTTC. Translated: CASSGEYSSYNEQFF. V and J are TRBV5-4 and TRBJ2-1; no clear D gene. The CDR3 contains 15 residues. V lost 4 bases, J lost 0 bases, and 11 bases lay in between. The germline V gene encodes CDR1 SGHNT and CDR2 YYREEE (reference sequence).

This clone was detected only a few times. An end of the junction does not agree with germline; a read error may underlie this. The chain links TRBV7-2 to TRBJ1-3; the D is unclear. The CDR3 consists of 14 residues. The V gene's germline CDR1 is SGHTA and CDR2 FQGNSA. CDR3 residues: CASSPVTAGNTIYF. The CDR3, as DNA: TGTGCCAGCAGCCCTGTTACGGCTGGCAACACCATATATTTT.

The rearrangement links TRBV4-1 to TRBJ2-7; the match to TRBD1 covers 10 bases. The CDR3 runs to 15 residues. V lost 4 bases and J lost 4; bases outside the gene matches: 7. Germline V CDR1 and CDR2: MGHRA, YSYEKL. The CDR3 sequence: CASSLDRGPGYEQYF. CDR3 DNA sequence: TGCGCCAGCAGCCTTGACAGGGGGCCGGGATACGAGCAGTACTTC.

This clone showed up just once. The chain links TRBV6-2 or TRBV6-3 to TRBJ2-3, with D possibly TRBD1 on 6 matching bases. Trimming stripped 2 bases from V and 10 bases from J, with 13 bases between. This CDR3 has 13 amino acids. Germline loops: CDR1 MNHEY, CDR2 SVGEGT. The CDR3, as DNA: TGTGCCAGCAGTTACCCCGAGGGGGACGCGCAGTATTTT. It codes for CASSYPEGDAQYF.

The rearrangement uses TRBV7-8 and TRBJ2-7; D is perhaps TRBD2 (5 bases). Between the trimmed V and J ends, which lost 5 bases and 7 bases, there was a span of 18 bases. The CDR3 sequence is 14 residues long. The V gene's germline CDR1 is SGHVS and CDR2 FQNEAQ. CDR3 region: CASSRRRTPGEQYF. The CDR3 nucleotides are TGTGCCAGCAGCCGACGACGGACTCCTGGAGAGCAGTACTTC.

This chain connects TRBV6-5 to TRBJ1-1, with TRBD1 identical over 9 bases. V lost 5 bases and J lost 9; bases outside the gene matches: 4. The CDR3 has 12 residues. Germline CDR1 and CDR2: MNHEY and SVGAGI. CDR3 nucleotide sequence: TGTGCCAGCAGTCCCGGACAGGGGAAAGCTTTCTTT. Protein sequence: CASSPGQGKAFF.

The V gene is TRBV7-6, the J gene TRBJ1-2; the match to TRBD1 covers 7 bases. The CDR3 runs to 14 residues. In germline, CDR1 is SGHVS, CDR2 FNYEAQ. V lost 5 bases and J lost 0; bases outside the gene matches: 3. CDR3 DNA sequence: TGTGCCAGCAGCCCAGGGGGAACTAACTATGGCTACACCTTC. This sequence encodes CASSPGGTNYGYTF.

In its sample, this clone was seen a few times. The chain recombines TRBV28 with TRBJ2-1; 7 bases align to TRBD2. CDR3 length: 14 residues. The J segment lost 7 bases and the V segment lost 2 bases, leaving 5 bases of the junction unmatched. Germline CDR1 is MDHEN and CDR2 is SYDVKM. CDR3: CASSLRTRMNEQFF. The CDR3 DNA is TGTGCCAGCAGTTTACGGACTAGGATGAATGAGCAGTTCTTC. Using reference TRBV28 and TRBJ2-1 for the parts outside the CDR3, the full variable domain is DVKVTQSSRYLVKRTGEKVFLECVQDMDHENMFWYRQDPGLGLRLIYFSYDVKMKEKGDIPEGYSVSREKKERFSLILESASTNQTSMYLCASSLRTRMNEQFFGPGTRLTVL.

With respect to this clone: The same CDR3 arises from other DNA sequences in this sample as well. CDR3 coding DNA: TGTGCCAGCAGTTCTCTTTACGAGCAGTACTTC. It yields the protein CASSSLYEQYF. The J gene is TRBJ2-7, the V gene TRBV2, with D unclear. CDR1 is SNHLY and CDR2 is FYNNEI in the germline V gene. This CDR3 has 11 residues. Trimming stripped 5 bases from V and 4 bases from J, with 6 bases between.

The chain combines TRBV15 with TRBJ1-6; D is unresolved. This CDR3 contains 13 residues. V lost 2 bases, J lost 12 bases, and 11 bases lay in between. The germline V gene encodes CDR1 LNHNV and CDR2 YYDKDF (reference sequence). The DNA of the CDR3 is TGTGCCACCAGCAGAAACCGGGGAGAACCCCTCCACTTT. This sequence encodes CATSRNRGEPLHF.

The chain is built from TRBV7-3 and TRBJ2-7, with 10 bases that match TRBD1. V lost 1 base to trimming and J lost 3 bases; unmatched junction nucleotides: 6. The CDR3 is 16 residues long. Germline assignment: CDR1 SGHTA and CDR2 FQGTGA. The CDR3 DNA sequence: TGTGCCAGCAGCTTAAGGGGCGGGACAGGGGACTACGAGCAGTACTTC. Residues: CASSLRGGTGDYEQYF.

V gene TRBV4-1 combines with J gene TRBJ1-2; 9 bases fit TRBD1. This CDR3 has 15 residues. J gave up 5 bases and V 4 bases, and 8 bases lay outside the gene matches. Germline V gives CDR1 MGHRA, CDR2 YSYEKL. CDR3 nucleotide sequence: TGCGCCAGCAGCCCGTCCGGACAGGGGACATATGGCTACACCTTC. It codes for CASSPSGQGTYGYTF.

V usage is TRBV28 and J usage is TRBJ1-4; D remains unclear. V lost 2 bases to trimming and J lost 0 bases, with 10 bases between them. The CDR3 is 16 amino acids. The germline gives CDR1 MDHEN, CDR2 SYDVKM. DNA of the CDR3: TGTGCCAGCAGTTTACTTGGCGGCACAACTAATGAAAAACTGTTTTTT. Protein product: CASSLLGGTTNEKLFF.

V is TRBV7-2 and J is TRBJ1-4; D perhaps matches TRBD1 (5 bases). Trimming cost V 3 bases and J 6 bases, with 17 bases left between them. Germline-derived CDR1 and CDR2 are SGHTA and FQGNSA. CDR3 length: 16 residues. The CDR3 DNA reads TGTGCCAGCAGCTTTCAAGGACATAGGGTACATGAAAAACTGTTTTTT. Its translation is CASSFQGHRVHEKLFF.

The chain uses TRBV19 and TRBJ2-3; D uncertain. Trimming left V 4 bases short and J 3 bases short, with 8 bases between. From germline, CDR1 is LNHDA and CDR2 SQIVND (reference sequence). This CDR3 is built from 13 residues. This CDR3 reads CASSKAVTDTQYF. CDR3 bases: TGTGCCAGTAGTAAGGCCGTGACAGATACGCAGTATTTT. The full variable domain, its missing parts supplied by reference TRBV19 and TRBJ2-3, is DGGITQSPKYLFRKEGQNVTLSCEQNLNHDAMYWYRQDPGQGLRLIYYSQIVNDFQKGDIAEGYSVSREKKESFPLTVTSAQKNPTAFYLCASSKAVTDTQYFGPGTRLTVL.

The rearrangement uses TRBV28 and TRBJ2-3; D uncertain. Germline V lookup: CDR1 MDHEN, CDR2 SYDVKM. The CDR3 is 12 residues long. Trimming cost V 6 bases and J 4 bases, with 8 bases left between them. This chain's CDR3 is CASSSSPDTQYF. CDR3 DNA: TGTGCCAGCAGCTCCTCCCCAGATACGCAGTATTTT.

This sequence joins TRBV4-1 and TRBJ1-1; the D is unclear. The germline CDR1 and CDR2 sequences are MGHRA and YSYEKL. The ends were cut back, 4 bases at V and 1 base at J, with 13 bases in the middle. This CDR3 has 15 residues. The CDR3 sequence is CASSRKGSGNTEAFF. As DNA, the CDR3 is TGCGCCAGCAGCCGAAAAGGAAGCGGGAACACTGAAGCTTTCTTT.

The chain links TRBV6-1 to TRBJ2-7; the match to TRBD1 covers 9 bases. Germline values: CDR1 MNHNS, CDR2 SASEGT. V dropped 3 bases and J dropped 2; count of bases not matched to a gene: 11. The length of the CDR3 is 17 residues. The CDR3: CASSEKAGTGSPYEQYF. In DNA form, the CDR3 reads TGTGCCAGCAGTGAGAAAGCCGGGACAGGGAGCCCCTACGAGCAGTACTTC.

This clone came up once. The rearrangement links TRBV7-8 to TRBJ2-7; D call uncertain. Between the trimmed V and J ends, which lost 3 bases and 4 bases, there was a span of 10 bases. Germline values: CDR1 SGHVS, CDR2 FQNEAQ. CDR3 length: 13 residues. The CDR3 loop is CASSFQVEYEQYF. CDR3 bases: TGTGCCAGCAGCTTTCAAGTGGAGTACGAGCAGTACTTC.

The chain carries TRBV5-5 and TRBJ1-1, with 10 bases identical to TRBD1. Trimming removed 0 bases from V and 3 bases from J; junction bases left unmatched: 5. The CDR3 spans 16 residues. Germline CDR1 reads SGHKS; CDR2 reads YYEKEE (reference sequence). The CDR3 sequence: CASSLGGQGRHTEAFF. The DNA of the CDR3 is TGTGCCAGCAGCTTGGGGGGACAGGGGAGGCACACTGAAGCTTTCTTT.

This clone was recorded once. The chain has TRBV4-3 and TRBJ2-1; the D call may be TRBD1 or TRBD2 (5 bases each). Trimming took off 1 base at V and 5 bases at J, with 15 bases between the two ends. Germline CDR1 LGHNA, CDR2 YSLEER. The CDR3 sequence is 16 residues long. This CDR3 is CASSQASGTVNNEQFF. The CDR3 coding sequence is TGCGCCAGCAGCCAAGCATCCGGGACGGTAAACAATGAGCAGTTCTTC.

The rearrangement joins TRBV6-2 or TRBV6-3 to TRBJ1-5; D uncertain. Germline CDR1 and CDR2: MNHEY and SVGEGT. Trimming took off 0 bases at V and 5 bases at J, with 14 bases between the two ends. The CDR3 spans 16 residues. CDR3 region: CASSYSRRTIDQPQHF. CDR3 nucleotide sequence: TGTGCCAGCAGTTACTCGAGAAGGACCATCGATCAGCCCCAGCATTTT.

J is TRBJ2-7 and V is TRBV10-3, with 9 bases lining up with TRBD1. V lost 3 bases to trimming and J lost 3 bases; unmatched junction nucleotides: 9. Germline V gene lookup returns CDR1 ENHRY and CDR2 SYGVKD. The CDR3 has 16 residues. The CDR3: CAISEPGQGFDYEQYF. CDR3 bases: TGTGCCATCAGTGAACCGGGACAGGGCTTTGACTACGAGCAGTACTTC.

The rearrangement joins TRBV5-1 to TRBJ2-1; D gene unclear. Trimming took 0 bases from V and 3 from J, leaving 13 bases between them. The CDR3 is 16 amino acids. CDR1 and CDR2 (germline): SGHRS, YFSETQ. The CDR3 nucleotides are TGCGCCAGCAGCTTGGGGTCAGTTGTGGGCTACAATGAGCAGTTCTTC. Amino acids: CASSLGSVVGYNEQFF.

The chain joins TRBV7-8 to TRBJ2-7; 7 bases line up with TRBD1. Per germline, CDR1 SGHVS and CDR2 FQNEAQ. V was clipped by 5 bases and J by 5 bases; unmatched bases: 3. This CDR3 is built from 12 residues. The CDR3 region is CASSLTGDEQYF. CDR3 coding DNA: TGTGCCAGCAGCCTTACAGGGGACGAGCAGTACTTC.